These 3 T cell receptor beta chains share one sample of origin, sequenced in a study of molecular identifiers for immune sequencing clone quantification. TCRdb re-derived calls from the PCR reads in MiXCR, one entry per CDR3 protein. The sample records nearly 650,000 distinct CDR3 sequences, 25% being singletons. The source material was naive CD8+ T cells from blood, with Jurkat cell RNA spiked in. Subset specified: FACS-sorted CD8+CD4-CCR7+CD45RA+ naive T cells. These receptors all stem from a human donor in good health. Some libraries in this study had Jurkat cell RNA spiked in.

V and J are TRBV28 and TRBJ2-7; D is possibly TRBD1 or TRBD2 (6 bases each). This CDR3 comprises 14 residues. Germline V gene lookup returns CDR1 MDHEN and CDR2 SYDVKM. The ends were cut back, 6 bases at V and 1 base at J, with 13 bases in the middle. DNA for the CDR3: TGTGCCAGCAGAGGGGGGTGGGCGTCCTACGAGCAGTACTTC. Its protein product is CASRGGWASYEQYF.

This clonotype has just a few counts. The chain uses TRBV20-1 and TRBJ2-1, with D perhaps TRBD2 (6 bases). The CDR3 has 13 amino acids. Per germline, CDR1 DFQATT and CDR2 SNEGSKA (reference sequence). V lost 7 bases and J lost 3, with 13 bases in between. The CDR3 sequence is CSGAVRGYNEQFF. Here the CDR3 DNA reads TGCAGTGGGGCCGTGCGGGGCTACAATGAGCAGTTCTTC.

This clonotype was picked up many times. The CDR3 is CASSFQAPYEQYF. CDR3 nucleotides: TGTGCCAGCAGTTTCCAGGCACCCTACGAGCAGTACTTC. This chain connects TRBV12-3 or TRBV12-4 to TRBJ2-7, with D uncertain. With 3 bases removed from V and 2 bases from J, the gap between germline ends came to 8 bases. The CDR3 is made up of 13 amino acids.